This TCR beta chain was sequenced during a study of T cells in Graves' hyperthyroidism and ophthalmopathy. V shed 3 bases and J 2 bases; nucleotides not matched to a gene: 3. Germline values: CDR1 DFQATT, CDR2 SNEGSKA (reference sequence). This CDR3 region has 14 residues. Whole-study findings and limits: Most thyroid clonotypes that were expanded above 0.001 also turned up in blood.

This clonotype was counted between two and nine times. Its matching antigen is unknown. TCR beta CDR3 region amplification was performed from RNA transcripts. TCR CDR3 regions were first amplified by RT-PCR with HTBI primers. One entry per CDR3 protein results from TCRdb running MiXCR on the multiplex PCR reads. The sample yields about 24,000 distinct CDR3 sequences, around 47% seen once. This receptor was obtained from a woman in her thirties or forties with Graves' hyperthyroidism that later progressed to Graves' ophthalmopathy. The genes are TRBV20-1 and TRBJ2-7; 11 positions match TRBD2. Material: blood. CDR3 region: CSASIAGGTYEQYF. CDR3 DNA sequence: TGCAGTGCTAGTATAGCGGGAGGGACCTACGAGCAGTACTTC.